This entry lists 10 T cell receptor beta chains sequenced from one sample in a study of a mutant IDH1 vaccine in newly diagnosed glioma. Time point given: baseline, week 1 (first vaccination visit). As to treatment: pre-vaccination baseline after standard-of-care therapy. Clones were read by immunoSEQ multiplex PCR, and TCRdb kept only the in-frame ones, dropping some. The sample lists just under 95,000 clones, about 83% occurring once. The source was PBMCs, collected from a glioma patient treated with radiotherapy, temozolomide or both. The receptors were sampled from a woman in her forties or fifties with glioma.

V usage is TRBV4-1 and J usage is TRBJ1-5, with no clear D. Germline CDR1 MGHRA, CDR2 YSYEKL. V lost 0 bases and J 7 bases, leaving 10 bases between the germline ends. The CDR3 spans 14 residues. CDR3 in DNA: TGCGCCAGCAGCCAAGAGGGCCGGAGACAGCCCCAGCATTTT. Protein sequence: CASSQEGRRQPQHF.

The genes are TRBV30 and TRBJ2-5; D may be TRBD1 (5 bases). The end of the DNA fits TRBJ2-7 better, so the J call may be wrong. This CDR3 is 14 amino acids long. Germline loops: CDR1 GTSNPN, CDR2 SVGIG (reference sequence). The CDR3 sequence is CAWSEGKGSYEQYF. CDR3 nucleotide sequence: TGTGCCTGGAGTGAGGGGAAGGGCTCCTACGAGCAGTACTTC.

The rearrangement links TRBV5-1 to TRBJ1-1; D gene unclear. This CDR3 spans 13 amino acids. Trimming removed 5 bases at V and 4 bases at J, with 12 bases between. The germline CDR1 and CDR2 sequences are SGHRS and YFSETQ. The CDR3 DNA reads as TGCGCCAGCAGTCGAACCAGGAGCACTGAAGCTTTCTTT. It codes for CASSRTRSTEAFF.

The genes are TRBV27 and TRBJ2-1; D not resolved. V was trimmed by 3 bases and J by 0 bases, leaving 15 bases between them. The CDR3 loop spans 17 amino acids. Germline CDR1 is MNHEY and CDR2 is SMNVEV (reference sequence). CDR3: CASSFEYGPSSYNEQFF. The CDR3 region has the DNA TGTGCCAGCAGTTTTGAGTACGGGCCAAGCTCCTACAATGAGCAGTTCTTC.

This clone was detected only once. V gene TRBV28 combines with J gene TRBJ1-5; 7 nucleotides line up with TRBD1. The CDR3 sequence is 15 residues long. V trimming: 3 bases; J trimming: 6 bases; junction bases outside the gene matches: 8. The germline CDR1 and CDR2 sequences are MDHEN and SYDVKM. The CDR3 region is CASSFLQGQFQPQHF. In DNA form, the CDR3 reads TGTGCCAGCAGTTTTCTACAGGGGCAATTTCAGCCCCAGCATTTT.

This clone showed up just once. V and J are TRBV29-1 and TRBJ1-2, with D unclear. From germline, CDR1 is SQVTM and CDR2 ANQGSEA. V gave up 7 bases and J gave up 0 bases, with 9 bases separating them. The CDR3 loop spans 12 amino acids. CDR3 in amino acids: CSAREANYGYTF. In DNA, the CDR3 is TGCAGCGCTCGTGAAGCTAACTATGGCTACACCTTC.

The chain combines TRBV19 with TRBJ1-2; possible D gene TRBD1, 5 bases. V dropped 7 bases and J dropped 5 bases, with 17 bases sitting between them. This CDR3 comprises 14 residues. Germline assignment: CDR1 LNHDA and CDR2 SQIVND (reference sequence). The CDR3 here is CASTSGARVYGYTF. The CDR3 coding sequence is TGTGCCAGTACAAGCGGGGCACGGGTGTATGGCTACACCTTC.

This chain joins TRBV30 and TRBJ1-2; weak D call: TRBD1 (5 bases). CDR1 GTSNPN and CDR2 SVGIG come from the germline V gene (reference sequence). The CDR3 length is 12 residues. Between the trimmed V and J ends, which lost 2 bases and 8 bases, there was a span of 12 bases. The CDR3 DNA sequence: TGTGCCTGGAGTAAACGGGACTCGGGCTACACCTTC. It codes for CAWSKRDSGYTF.

The chain carries TRBV7-9 and TRBJ2-3; 13 nucleotides agree with TRBD2. CDR3 length: 17 amino acids. Germline values: CDR1 SEHNR, CDR2 FQNEAQ (reference sequence). Unmatched junction bases numbered 4, after V lost 4 bases and J lost 0 bases. CDR3 sequence (DNA): TGTGCCAGCAGCTCCGGGACTAGCGGGGCCAGCACAGATACGCAGTATTTT. Translated: CASSSGTSGASTDTQYF. Filled out from reference TRBV7-9 and TRBJ2-3, the complete variable domain reads DTGVSQNPRHKITKRGQNVTFRCDPISEHNRLYWYRQTLGQGPEFLTYFQNEAQLEKSRLLSDRFSAERPKGSFSTLEIQRTEQGDSAMYLCASSSGTSGASTDTQYFGPGTRLTVL.

The sample holds one count of this clone. This chain connects TRBV28 to TRBJ2-2; no clear D gene. CDR3 length: 11 residues. V gave up 4 bases and J gave up 6 bases, with 3 bases separating them. From germline, CDR1 is MDHEN and CDR2 SYDVKM. The CDR3 coding sequence is TGTGCCAGCAGTTATCCCGGGGAGCTGTTTTTT. It specifies CASSYPGELFF. Full variable domain (missing parts from reference TRBV28 and TRBJ2-2): DVKVTQSSRYLVKRTGEKVFLECVQDMDHENMFWYRQDPGLGLRLIYFSYDVKMKEKGDIPEGYSVSREKKERFSLILESASTNQTSMYLCASSYPGELFFGEGSRLTVL.